Presented here are 20 T cell receptor beta chains from one specimen sequenced in a study of cytomegalovirus exposure and HLA in healthy donors. The PCR used 60 Vbeta and 13 Jbeta primers. TCRdb keeps only in-frame clones here, not all; method: immunoSEQ multiplex PCR. This table holds 95,000 to 150,000 clones, over 75% found once. The specimen was PBMCs. The receptors derive from a young man in good health and CMV-seronegative.

The chain uses TRBV9 and TRBJ2-4; 11 nucleotides agree with TRBD1. The ends lost 0 bases at V and 7 bases at J; junction bases unmatched: 15. The length of the CDR3 is 19 residues. Germline V gene data show CDR1 as SGDLS and CDR2 as YYNGEE. The CDR3 reads CASSVGVGGGRDRGNIQYF. For the CDR3, the DNA is TGTGCCAGCAGCGTAGGTGTGGGTGGCGGACGGGACAGGGGGAACATTCAGTACTTC.

The chain is built from TRBV9 and TRBJ2-2; 7 bases are shared with TRBD1. The CDR3 extends over 15 amino acids. Per the germline V gene, CDR1 is SGDLS and CDR2 is YYNGEE. J was trimmed by 4 bases and V by 0 bases; bases with no gene match: 3. CDR3 region: CASSVGPGGTGELFF. Here the CDR3 DNA reads TGTGCCAGCAGCGTAGGTCCAGGGGGCACCGGGGAGCTGTTTTTT.

The chain uses TRBV6-1 and TRBJ1-2; D perhaps matches TRBD1 (6 bases). Germline V gives CDR1 MNHNS, CDR2 SASEGT. The CDR3 consists of 14 residues. Trimming removed 6 bases at V and 6 bases at J, with 17 bases between. DNA of the CDR3: TGTGCCAGCAGCCACCTGGGGGGGGCGGATGGCTACACCTTC. Amino acids: CASSHLGGADGYTF.

This clone was detected a few times. CDR3 sequence: CASSAWQSTDTQYF. CDR3 nucleotide sequence: TGTGCCAGCAGCGCCTGGCAAAGCACAGATACGCAGTATTTT. This chain uses TRBV14 with TRBJ2-3; no clear D. The CDR3 covers 14 residues. The germline V and J ends were trimmed by 5 bases and 0 bases, with 9 bases remaining between them. The germline gives CDR1 SGHDN, CDR2 FVKESK.

The gene calls are TRBV11-3 and TRBJ1-1; 7 bases fit TRBD1. V dropped 7 bases and J dropped 0; count of bases not matched to a gene: 20. The CDR3 sequence is 19 residues long. Looked up from germline, CDR1 is SGHNT and CDR2 is YENEEA. CDR3 sequence reads: CASTRTGWGVSGMNTEAFF. CDR3 DNA sequence: TGTGCCAGCACCCGGACAGGATGGGGAGTATCTGGGATGAACACTGAAGCTTTCTTT.

The V call is TRBV2, the J call TRBJ2-7; TRBD2 is a possible D gene (6 bases). CDR1 SNHLY and CDR2 FYNNEI come from the germline V gene. The V end lost 1 base, the J end lost 4 bases, and 11 bases lay between the germline ends. The CDR3 runs 14 residues. CDR3 DNA sequence: TGTGCCAGCAGTGAAGTTGGGACTTCTTACGAGCAGTACTTC. Protein: CASSEVGTSYEQYF.

The chain employs TRBV18 and TRBJ1-5, with a tentative D call TRBD1 (5 bases). This CDR3 region has 19 residues. Trimming left V 4 bases short and J 2 bases short, with 24 bases between. Germline V lookup: CDR1 KGHSH, CDR2 LQKENI. CDR3 sequence (DNA): TGTGCCAGCTCACTGATCAGGGCAGGGAACGATATCGGCAATCAGCCCCAGCATTTT. Translating it yields CASSLIRAGNDIGNQPQHF.

The V gene is TRBV14, the J gene TRBJ2-7; 7 bases line up with TRBD1. The junction had 21 bases not matched to a gene; V was cut back by 4 bases and J by 3 bases. Germline CDR1 and CDR2: SGHDN and FVKESK. The CDR3 has 19 residues. CDR3 nucleotide sequence: TGTGCCAGCAGCCGGGGGACAGCAGACCCCCTGGAGTTATACTACGAGCAGTACTTC. Its translation is CASSRGTADPLELYYEQYF.

The chain combines TRBV28 with TRBJ2-3; D may be TRBD1 (5 bases). Between the trimmed V and J ends, which lost 4 bases and 2 bases, there was a span of 10 bases. Germline loops: CDR1 MDHEN, CDR2 SYDVKM. This CDR3 contains 14 residues. This CDR3 reads CASSWGGSTDTQYF. CDR3 sequence (DNA): TGTGCCAGCAGTTGGGGCGGATCCACAGATACGCAGTATTTT.

This clone was observed once. The CDR3 loop is CASSPLLAGTTQETQYF. For the CDR3, the DNA is TGTGCCAGCTCACCATTACTAGCGGGGACTACTCAAGAGACCCAGTACTTC. The rearrangement joins TRBV18 to TRBJ2-5; 10 nucleotides match TRBD2. The germline V gene encodes CDR1 KGHSH and CDR2 LQKENI. The CDR3 has 17 amino acids. The junction had 8 bases not matched to a gene; V was cut back by 2 bases and J by 2 bases.

V is TRBV5-1 and J is TRBJ1-5; 8 nucleotides align to TRBD1. Unmatched junction bases numbered 6, after V lost 0 bases and J lost 10 bases. This CDR3 is built from 14 residues. Per germline, CDR1 SGHRS and CDR2 YFSETQ. The CDR3 nucleotides are TGCGCCAGCAGCTTGGAACCAGACAGGGGACCCCAGCATTTT. Translating gives CASSLEPDRGPQHF.

V is TRBV7-2 and J is TRBJ2-3; TRBD2 matches 9 bases. The V and J ends lost 5 bases and 9 bases, in that order; junction bases with no gene match: 15. Germline V gene data show CDR1 as SGHTA and CDR2 as FQGNSA. This CDR3 comprises 16 residues. CDR3 coding DNA: TGTGCCAGCAGCCCTCTAGCGGGGCCGACGGGGGGCACGCAGTATTTT. Amino acids: CASSPLAGPTGGTQYF.

This chain connects TRBV28 to TRBJ2-2; 8 bases are shared with TRBD2. V lost 5 bases, J lost 3 bases, and 5 bases stayed unmatched. Germline CDR1 reads MDHEN; CDR2 reads SYDVKM. The length of the CDR3 is 15 residues. CDR3 nucleotides: TGTGCCAGCAGTACGGGGGGGCCCCACACCGGGGAGCTGTTTTTT. This codes for CASSTGGPHTGELFF.

This chain uses TRBV6-4 with TRBJ2-5; 14 nucleotides align to TRBD2. Germline CDR1 reads MRHNA; CDR2 reads SNTAGT. The CDR3 length is 16 residues. Trimming removed 6 bases from V and 0 bases from J; junction bases left unmatched: 3. In nucleotides, the CDR3 is TGTGCCAGCAGGGGGACTAGCGGGGGTGACCAAGAGACCCAGTACTTC. It codes for CASRGTSGGDQETQYF.

The chain employs TRBV6-5 and TRBJ1-1; D is uncertain. CDR3 length equals 11 residues. Germline V gene sequence: CDR1 MNHEY, CDR2 SVGAGI. The ends were cut back, 2 bases at V and 8 bases at J, with 6 bases in the middle. The chain's CDR3 is CASSYGGEAFF. The CDR3 DNA follows: TGTGCCAGCAGTTACGGAGGGGAAGCTTTCTTT.

V gene TRBV5-6 combines with J gene TRBJ2-7; a weak D match, TRBD2 (6 bases). V dropped 2 bases and J dropped 0 bases, with 9 bases sitting between them. This CDR3 is built from 14 residues. Germline CDR1 is SGHDT and CDR2 is YYEEEE. In nucleotides, the CDR3 is TGTGCCAGCAGCTTATTGGACTACTCCTACGAGCAGTACTTC. This sequence encodes CASSLLDYSYEQYF.

The rearrangement joins TRBV19 to TRBJ2-7, with TRBD1 identical over 7 bases. V was clipped by 4 bases and J by 3 bases; unmatched bases: 12. Germline V gives CDR1 LNHDA, CDR2 SQIVND (reference sequence). CDR3 length equals 16 residues. CDR3 residues: CASSRRTGDPFYEQYF. CDR3 DNA sequence: TGTGCCAGTAGTAGGAGGACAGGCGACCCGTTCTACGAGCAGTACTTC.

The chain has TRBV5-6 and TRBJ2-3, with TRBD2 identical over 11 bases. CDR1 and CDR2 from the germline V gene are SGHDT and YYEEEE. There are 15 residues in the CDR3. The V gene end was trimmed by 3 bases and the J gene end by 1 base; junction bases not matched to a gene: 1. The CDR3 loop reads CASSSGLAGTDTQYF. DNA of the CDR3: TGTGCCAGCAGCTCGGGACTAGCGGGCACAGATACGCAGTATTTT.

About this clone: This specimen includes other DNA sequences encoding the same CDR3. The J gene is TRBJ1-1, the V gene TRBV19, with D unclear. The germline V gene encodes CDR1 LNHDA and CDR2 SQIVND (reference sequence). The length of the CDR3 is 13 residues. V lost 8 bases and J lost 1, with 11 bases in between. The CDR3 spells CASDRGPNTEAFF. The DNA of the CDR3 is TGTGCCAGTGATCGAGGTCCGAACACTGAAGCTTTCTTT. Full variable domain (missing parts from reference TRBV19 and TRBJ1-1): DGGITQSPKYLFRKEGQNVTLSCEQNLNHDAMYWYRQDPGQGLRLIYYSQIVNDFQKGDIAEGYSVSREKKESFPLTVTSAQKNPTAFYLCASDRGPNTEAFFGQGTRLTVV.

As DNA, the CDR3 is TGTGCCAGCAGCTTAGCGCGGGACTGGCCCTACGAGCAGTACTTC. Protein sequence: CASSLARDWPYEQYF. The chain combines TRBV7-8 with TRBJ2-7; D might be TRBD2 (6 bases). Germline-derived CDR1 and CDR2 are SGHVS and FQNEAQ. There are 15 residues in the CDR3. Trimming removed 0 bases at V and 2 bases at J, with 11 bases between.